This entry lists 9 T cell receptor beta chains sequenced from one sample in a study of control samples from healthy donors and cancer patients. TCRdb's table, derived via immunoSEQ multiplex PCR, lists solely in-frame clones and lacks some. The table has fewer than 40,000 clones, 85% to 95% seen once. Specimen: PBMCs. The origin of the receptors is a man aged 40-50 years with colorectal cancer.

The J gene is TRBJ1-2, the V gene TRBV3-1 (or the pseudogene TRBV3-2); D is ambiguous. Per germline, CDR1 LGHDT and CDR2 YNNKEL (reference sequence). V was clipped by 5 bases and J by 4 bases, with 17 bases between them. The CDR3 has 15 residues. This CDR3 reads CASSKGPGGSYGYTF. The CDR3 DNA follows: TGTGCCAGCAGCAAAGGACCGGGTGGGTCCTATGGCTACACCTTC.

The chain links TRBV28 to TRBJ2-1, with D possibly being TRBD1 (6 bases). V gave up 6 bases and J gave up 0 bases, with 15 bases separating them. There are 16 residues in the CDR3. Germline CDR1 is MDHEN and CDR2 is SYDVKM. The CDR3 coding sequence is TGTGCCAGCAGCCACTCAGGGACAAGCTCCTACAATGAGCAGTTCTTC. Translated: CASSHSGTSSYNEQFF.

The CDR3 nucleotides are TGTGCCTGGGGGACCTCCTACGAGCAGTACTTC. It codes for CAWGTSYEQYF. The V gene is TRBV30, the J gene TRBJ2-7, with D perhaps assigned TRBD1 or TRBD2 (5 bases each). The germline CDR1 and CDR2 sequences are GTSNPN and SVGIG (reference sequence). The length of the CDR3 is 11 residues. V lost 5 bases and J 0 bases, leaving 5 bases between the germline ends.

The chain carries TRBV7-3 and TRBJ2-1; D gene unclear. V lost 4 bases, J lost 10 bases, and 14 bases lay in between. This CDR3 region has 13 residues. The germline gives CDR1 SGHTA, CDR2 FQGTGA. The CDR3 coding sequence is TGTGCCAGCAGCTCCTCCCAAATGGGAGAGCAGTTCTTC. Its translation is CASSSSQMGEQFF.

DNA for the CDR3: TGTGCCAGCAGCTTGGAAGCACCCGATGAAAAACTGTTTTTT. This codes for CASSLEAPDEKLFF. This chain uses TRBV5-6 with TRBJ1-4; D not certain. CDR3 length: 14 residues. The germline gives CDR1 SGHDT, CDR2 YYEEEE. V lost 0 bases, J lost 6 bases, and 9 bases lay in between.

The rearrangement links TRBV7-2 to TRBJ2-5; D is possibly TRBD2 (6 bases). Germline loops: CDR1 SGHTA, CDR2 FQGNSA. V was pared by 5 bases and J by 4 bases, with 20 bases between. The CDR3 spans 16 residues. The CDR3 DNA sequence: TGTGCCAGCAGCCGGCAAGGAGGGACCCGACGAGAGACCCAGTACTTC. Protein: CASSRQGGTRRETQYF.

This chain joins TRBV29-1 and TRBJ2-5; no clear D gene. Trimming took off 2 bases at V and 0 bases at J, with 7 bases between the two ends. This CDR3 region has 13 residues. Looked up from germline, CDR1 is SQVTM and CDR2 is ANQGSEA. CDR3 region: CSVEQGYQETQYF. Written as DNA, the CDR3 is TGCAGCGTTGAACAAGGATACCAAGAGACCCAGTACTTC.

V gene TRBV4-1 combines with J gene TRBJ1-4; a possible D gene is TRBD1 (5 bases). The CDR3 consists of 16 residues. CDR1 and CDR2 from the germline V gene are MGHRA and YSYEKL. The V gene lost 1 base and the J gene lost 2 bases, with 11 bases spanning the gap. The CDR3 bases are TGCGCCAGCAGCCAAGGACACGGGGGGACTAATGAAAAACTGTTTTTT. Amino acids: CASSQGHGGTNEKLFF.

The chain employs TRBV19 and TRBJ1-2; tentatively, D is TRBD1 (6 bases). The V end lost 5 bases, the J end lost 6 bases, and 25 bases lay between the germline ends. Germline V gene data show CDR1 as LNHDA and CDR2 as SQIVND (reference sequence). The CDR3 consists of 17 residues. The CDR3 spells CASSELGASVIYHGYTF. CDR3 in DNA: TGTGCCAGTAGTGAACTGGGGGCTTCAGTCATATACCATGGCTACACCTTC.